This passage covers 26 T cell receptor beta chains from one sample sequenced in a study of blood T cell repertoires in COVID-19. The data were produced by immunoSEQ multiplex PCR, yet TCRdb's version contains in-frame clones alone and is incomplete. The repertoire holds 280,000 or so clones, with 89% as singletons. Sequencing input: peripheral blood. The receptors stem from a woman in her sixties or seventies with acute or convalescent COVID-19.

This clone was observed a handful of times. The chain recombines TRBV6-1 with TRBJ2-7, with TRBD2 as a possible D gene (5 bases). The CDR3 sequence is 12 residues long. V lost 2 bases to trimming and J lost 7 bases, with 9 bases between them. CDR1 and CDR2 (germline): MNHNS, SASEGT. The CDR3 region is CASSEPPGEQYF. Here the CDR3 DNA reads TGTGCCAGCAGTGAACCGCCGGGGGAGCAGTACTTC.

V gene TRBV28 combines with J gene TRBJ2-3; 9 nucleotides match TRBD1. With 5 bases clipped from V and 4 bases from J, the junction kept 10 bases outside the gene matches. From germline, CDR1 is MDHEN and CDR2 SYDVKM. The CDR3 runs 16 residues. Here the CDR3 reads CASSLRDRVLSDTQYF. The CDR3 coding sequence is TGTGCCAGCAGTCTCCGGGACAGGGTTCTTTCAGATACGCAGTATTTT. The full variable domain, in which reference TRBV28 and TRBJ2-3 provide the parts outside the CDR3, is DVKVTQSSRYLVKRTGEKVFLECVQDMDHENMFWYRQDPGLGLRLIYFSYDVKMKEKGDIPEGYSVSREKKERFSLILESASTNQTSMYLCASSLRDRVLSDTQYFGPGTRLTVL.

The chain couples TRBV28 to TRBJ1-3; 9 bases are a match to TRBD1. Looked up from germline, CDR1 is MDHEN and CDR2 is SYDVKM. The J segment lost 6 bases and the V segment lost 4 bases, leaving 4 bases of the junction unmatched. The CDR3 is 14 residues long. In DNA, the CDR3 is TGTGCCAGCAGTTCCGGACAGGGGTTAAACACCATATATTTT. Translating it yields CASSSGQGLNTIYF.

The genes are TRBV4-3 and TRBJ2-7; D possibly corresponds to TRBD1 (5 bases). The germline CDR1 and CDR2 sequences are LGHNA and YSLEER. CDR3 length equals 14 residues. V shed 1 base and J shed 3 bases, with 10 bases lying between them. The CDR3 protein is CASSQGQYFYEQYF. The DNA of the CDR3 is TGCGCCAGCAGCCAAGGACAGTATTTCTACGAGCAGTACTTC.

The chain has TRBV15 and TRBJ1-2; TRBD1 is a possible D gene (6 bases). CDR3 length equals 19 residues. Between the trimmed V and J ends, which lost 3 bases and 0 bases, there was a span of 23 bases. The germline CDR1 and CDR2 sequences are LNHNV and YYDKDF (reference sequence). CDR3 bases: TGTGCCACCAGCAGCCGAAGCCCTTCCGGGACACTGTCTAACTATGGCTACACCTTC. Residues: CATSSRSPSGTLSNYGYTF.

The V gene is TRBV28, the J gene TRBJ1-2, with 9 bases that match TRBD1. The ends lost 6 bases at V and 4 bases at J; junction bases unmatched: 6. The CDR3 loop spans 14 amino acids. From germline, CDR1 is MDHEN and CDR2 SYDVKM. The DNA of the CDR3 is TGTGCCAGCAGGCTCACAGGGGGCGGCTATGGCTACACCTTC. Its translation is CASRLTGGGYGYTF.

This clone came up a few times. This chain uses TRBV6-5 with TRBJ1-2; 7 bases are a match to TRBD1. The CDR3 runs 13 residues. The ends lost 7 bases at V and 5 bases at J; junction bases unmatched: 7. Per germline, CDR1 MNHEY and CDR2 SVGAGI. CDR3 sequence: CASTLTGLYGYTF. The CDR3 coding sequence is TGTGCCAGCACCTTGACAGGGTTATATGGCTACACCTTC.

The genes are TRBV5-4 and TRBJ1-6; perhaps TRBD1 as D (6 bases). Looked up from germline, CDR1 is SGHNT and CDR2 is YYREEE (reference sequence). The CDR3 is 15 amino acids. V was trimmed by 4 bases and J by 7 bases, leaving 15 bases between them. This CDR3 is CASSEKTGENSPLHF. The CDR3 nucleotides are TGTGCCAGCAGCGAAAAGACAGGAGAGAATTCACCCCTCCACTTT.

V gene TRBV13 combines with J gene TRBJ1-4, with a possible D match to TRBD1 (6 bases). This CDR3 spans 16 amino acids. Trimming pared 5 bases from V and 1 base from J, leaving 14 bases between. Germline V gene lookup returns CDR1 PRHDT and CDR2 FYEKMQ (reference sequence). The CDR3 region is CASSDSTGLTNEKLFF. The DNA for the CDR3 is TGTGCCAGCAGCGATAGTACAGGGTTAACTAATGAAAAACTGTTTTTT.

This chain uses TRBV6-5 with TRBJ1-6; D not certain. Trimming shortened V by 4 bases and J by 7 bases, and 17 bases separated the two germline ends. Germline V lookup: CDR1 MNHEY, CDR2 SVGAGI. The CDR3 consists of 16 residues. CDR3 loop: CASSSGLVTVNSPLHF. CDR3 bases: TGTGCCAGCAGTTCTGGACTGGTCACCGTAAATTCACCCCTCCACTTT.

The chain links TRBV27 to TRBJ2-7, with 9 bases that match TRBD2. Germline lookup yields CDR1 MNHEY and CDR2 SMNVEV (reference sequence). V was pared by 6 bases and J by 4 bases, with 7 bases of the junction left unmatched. The CDR3 sequence is 14 residues long. As DNA, the CDR3 is TGTGCCAGCAGCCTAGCGGGGCCACCATACGAGCAGTACTTC. It is translated as CASSLAGPPYEQYF.

The genes are TRBV6-2 or TRBV6-3 and TRBJ2-3, with D possibly being TRBD1 (5 bases). From germline, CDR1 is MNHEY and CDR2 SVGEGT. The CDR3 is made up of 14 amino acids. V was pared by 5 bases and J by 3 bases, with 12 bases between. The CDR3 DNA follows: TGTGCCAGCAGTCCCAGGGTTATTACAGATACGCAGTATTTT. Translated: CASSPRVITDTQYF.

The CDR3 loop reads CSYLGGGSYTF. CDR3 coding DNA: TGCAGCTATTTAGGGGGGGGTAGCTACACCTTC. The V gene is TRBV20-1, the J gene TRBJ1-2; a weak D match, TRBD1 (6 bases). CDR3 length: 11 residues. Germline V CDR1 and CDR2: DFQATT, SNEGSKA (reference sequence).

V and J are TRBV2 and TRBJ2-4; 13 bases match TRBD2. The CDR3 is 18 amino acids. Losses at the gene ends were 5 bases for V and 0 bases for J; bases not matched to a gene: 7. CDR1 and CDR2 (germline): SNHLY, FYNNEI. For the CDR3, the DNA is TGTGCCAGCAGTTCCGGGACTAGCGGGAAACTAGCCAAAAACATTCAGTACTTC. It is translated as CASSSGTSGKLAKNIQYF.

The chain combines TRBV11-2 with TRBJ2-1, with D possibly TRBD1 on 5 matching bases. CDR1 is SGHAT, CDR2 FQNNGV, per germline. Trimming removed 4 bases at V and 3 bases at J, with 19 bases between. The CDR3 totals 17 residues. The DNA for the CDR3 is TGTGCCAGCAGCTCGCAGCATAGGGGTAGTTTCTACAATGAGCAGTTCTTC. Its translation: CASSSQHRGSFYNEQFF.

This chain connects TRBV27 to TRBJ2-7, with 9 bases matching TRBD1. There are 14 residues in the CDR3. Germline V gene data show CDR1 as MNHEY and CDR2 as SMNVEV (reference sequence). With 4 bases clipped from V and 4 bases from J, the junction kept 5 bases outside the gene matches. In DNA, the CDR3 is TGTGCCAGCAGTTCGTCGGGACAGGGTTACGAGCAGTACTTC. Translated: CASSSSGQGYEQYF.

The rearrangement joins TRBV6-2 or TRBV6-3 to TRBJ1-3; D is uncertain. The CDR3 loop spans 13 amino acids. Trimming cost V 5 bases and J 3 bases, with 8 bases left between them. Per the germline V gene, CDR1 is MNHEY and CDR2 is SVGEGT. The chain's CDR3 is CASSPLLGNTIYF. CDR3 DNA: TGTGCCAGCAGTCCCCTTCTTGGAAACACCATATATTTT.

The chain links TRBV9 to TRBJ1-2; 7 nucleotides line up with TRBD1. Germline V gene data show CDR1 as SGDLS and CDR2 as YYNGEE. The length of the CDR3 is 15 residues. The junction had 7 bases not matched to a gene; V was cut back by 0 bases and J by 5 bases. CDR3 coding DNA: TGTGCCAGCAGCGTAGCTACTGACAGGGCGTATGGCTACACCTTC. The encoded protein is CASSVATDRAYGYTF.

Concerning this clone: Different DNA sequences within this sample yield the same CDR3. The rearrangement joins TRBV6-5 to TRBJ1-2, with unresolved D. The V and J ends lost 5 bases and 4 bases respectively, with 8 bases between them. Germline CDR1 reads MNHEY; CDR2 reads SVGAGI. CDR3 size: 12 residues. The CDR3 spells CASSSRAYGYTF. The DNA of the CDR3 is TGTGCCAGCAGTAGCCGTGCCTATGGCTACACCTTC.

The rearrangement links TRBV9 to TRBJ2-3; the match to TRBD2 covers 9 bases. This CDR3 has 17 residues. CDR1 is SGDLS and CDR2 is YYNGEE in the germline V gene. Trimming took 3 bases from V and 3 from J; bases not matched to a gene: 11. The CDR3 loop reads CASSEGRAGGITDTQYF. CDR3 DNA: TGTGCCAGCAGCGAGGGGAGAGCGGGGGGAATTACAGATACGCAGTATTTT.

This chain connects TRBV28 to TRBJ2-1, with D maybe TRBD2 (5 bases). CDR1 MDHEN and CDR2 SYDVKM come from the germline V gene. Deletions cut 4 bases from V and 5 bases from J, with 9 bases between. The length of the CDR3 is 13 residues. CDR3 amino acids: CASSSGMNNEQFF. The CDR3 bases are TGTGCCAGCAGTTCCGGGATGAACAATGAGCAGTTCTTC.

The chain employs TRBV12-3 or TRBV12-4 and TRBJ1-1, with TRBD1 matching 8 bases. V trimming: 7 bases; J trimming: 1 base; junction bases outside the gene matches: 2. The CDR3 spans 13 residues. The DNA of the CDR3 is TGTGCCAGCATTGGACAGGGGAACACTGAAGCTTTCTTT. It yields the protein CASIGQGNTEAFF.

The rearrangement links TRBV27 to TRBJ1-1, with D possibly matching TRBD1 (6 bases). This CDR3 contains 13 residues. The germline V gene encodes CDR1 MNHEY and CDR2 SMNVEV (reference sequence). V shed 5 bases and J shed 4 bases, with 11 bases lying between them. CDR3 nucleotides: TGTGCCAGCAGTACAGGGTTGAGCACTGAAGCTTTCTTT. Protein sequence: CASSTGLSTEAFF.

The V and J genes are TRBV19 and TRBJ2-1; D may be TRBD2 (6 bases). Per germline, CDR1 LNHDA and CDR2 SQIVND (reference sequence). This CDR3 region has 16 residues. The V gene lost 7 bases and the J gene lost 5 bases, with 21 bases spanning the gap. The CDR3 coding sequence is TGTGCCAGTACCTCCCCGGTGGGGGGTTTTAACAATGAGCAGTTCTTC. Its protein is CASTSPVGGFNNEQFF.

This rearrangement joins TRBV28 to TRBJ2-7; 9 bases agree with TRBD1. V lost 1 base, J lost 1 base, and 2 bases stayed unmatched. Germline loops: CDR1 MDHEN, CDR2 SYDVKM. The CDR3 covers 15 residues. CDR3 sequence reads: CASSLSGTGSYEQYF. In DNA, the CDR3 is TGTGCCAGCAGTTTATCCGGGACAGGGTCCTACGAGCAGTACTTC.

This sequence joins TRBV4-2 and TRBJ2-2; the D gene is possibly TRBD2 (7 bases). Germline V CDR1 and CDR2: LGHNA, YNFKEQ. Trimming stripped 1 base from V and 3 bases from J, with 15 bases between. CDR3 length: 17 residues. CDR3 loop: CASSQAVGGGDTGELFF. The CDR3 DNA follows: TGTGCCAGCAGCCAAGCCGTGGGCGGGGGCGACACCGGGGAGCTGTTTTTT.